The 31 T cell receptor beta chains below all came from one sample that was sequenced in a study of CD8 T cells in Susac syndrome (dated by TCRdb to the late 2010s). The library was made by the immunoSEQ multiplex PCR assay. RNA was extracted using the RNeasy kit, and roughly 0.5 to 1 ug of the RNA was reverse transcribed with random hexamers. TCRdb reprocessed the public reads (quality trimming at Q25 with fastp, clone calling with MiXCR) and kept in-frame beta chains. Every CDR3 protein is listed once, alongside the most common genes and DNA of its rows. This sample lists tens of thousands of distinct CDR3 sequences; approximately 92% were detected once. The top ten clonotypes cover approximately 0.65% of the sample. The source material was CD8+ T cells from PBMCs. The receptors were gathered from a human donor with Susac syndrome.

The chain combines TRBV23-1 with TRBJ1-6; D gene ambiguous. TRBV23-1 is flagged as an ORF with uncertain function. V gave up 4 bases and J gave up 3 bases, with 22 bases separating them. This CDR3 is 19 amino acids long. This chain's CDR3 is CASSLLGSEGSNYNSPLHF. The CDR3 DNA sequence: TGCGCCAGCAGTCTTTTGGGAAGTGAGGGCTCGAACTATAATTCACCCCTCCACTTT.

The chain is built from TRBV5-6 and TRBJ1-6; maybe TRBD1 (5 bases). The germline CDR1 and CDR2 sequences are SGHDT and YYEEEE. Trimming cost V 0 bases and J 7 bases, with 17 bases left between them. The CDR3 covers 17 residues. CDR3 coding DNA: TGTGCCAGCAGCTTGGGTCGGCGGCAGGGATCGAATTCACCCCTCCACTTT. The encoded protein is CASSLGRRQGSNSPLHF.

The rearrangement links TRBV10-3 to TRBJ2-2; possible D gene TRBD1, 6 bases. The V gene's germline CDR1 is ENHRY and CDR2 SYGVKD. This CDR3 has 13 residues. The V end was cut by 4 bases, the J end by 3 bases, with 6 bases between. The CDR3 reads CAISGTDTGELFF. DNA of the CDR3: TGTGCCATCAGTGGGACAGACACCGGGGAGCTGTTTTTT.

V usage is TRBV20-1 and J usage is TRBJ2-7; TRBD2 might be the D (6 bases). The V gene's germline CDR1 is DFQATT and CDR2 SNEGSKA (reference sequence). V gave up 5 bases and J gave up 0 bases, with 11 bases separating them. The CDR3 covers 13 residues. Here the CDR3 reads CSAGDLSSYEQYF. DNA for the CDR3: TGCAGTGCTGGGGACTTGAGCTCCTACGAGCAGTACTTC.

This clonotype was counted only a few times. V and J are TRBV28 and TRBJ2-5, with TRBD1 identical over 8 bases. The trim removed 2 bases at V and 1 base at J, leaving 3 bases unmatched. The CDR3 sequence is 15 residues long. In germline, CDR1 is MDHEN, CDR2 SYDVKM. DNA of the CDR3: TGTGCCAGCAGTTTAGGGACAGGAGGCCAAGAGACCCAGTACTTC. It yields the protein CASSLGTGGQETQYF.

The gene calls are TRBV6-1 and TRBJ1-5; 10 bases match TRBD1. With V trimmed by 7 bases and J by 3 bases, 6 bases remained unmatched. CDR1 MNHNS and CDR2 SASEGT come from the germline V gene. The CDR3 consists of 15 residues. The CDR3 DNA sequence: TGTGCCAGCACTCCGGGACAGGGGTTCAATCAGCCCCAGCATTTT. This gives the protein CASTPGQGFNQPQHF.

Of note for this clonotype: Germline is not matched at one junction end, which may reflect a read error. The rearrangement uses TRBV6-5 and TRBJ2-3; D is perhaps TRBD1 (7 bases). The length of the CDR3 is 17 residues. Per germline, CDR1 MNHEY and CDR2 SVGAGI. The CDR3 DNA reads TGTGCCAGCAGTTACACCCACCCTTCGGGCGGGACAGCTACGCAGTATTTT. Translated: CASSYTHPSGGTATQYF.

The chain uses TRBV19 and TRBJ2-1; TRBD2 is a possible D gene (5 bases). V was trimmed by 7 bases and J by 7 bases, leaving 14 bases between them. The V gene's germline CDR1 is LNHDA and CDR2 SQIVND (reference sequence). The CDR3 covers 13 residues. CDR3 sequence reads: CASMDWSENEQFF. DNA of the CDR3: TGTGCCAGTATGGACTGGTCTGAGAATGAGCAGTTCTTC.

V gene TRBV24-1 combines with J gene TRBJ1-2; D is unresolved. The ends were cut back, 5 bases at V and 1 base at J, with 7 bases in the middle. The germline gives CDR1 KGHDR, CDR2 SFDVKD. This CDR3 comprises 13 residues. CDR3 DNA: TGTGCCACCAGTGTCTTTGATAACTATGGCTACACCTTC. It specifies CATSVFDNYGYTF.

This chain connects TRBV5-6 to TRBJ2-1; no firm D call. The germline V gene encodes CDR1 SGHDT and CDR2 YYEEEE. V lost 0 bases, J lost 5 bases, and 15 bases lay in between. The CDR3 consists of 16 residues. The CDR3 spells CASSLESGLIHNEQFF. The CDR3 DNA follows: TGTGCCAGCAGCTTGGAGTCTGGGCTGATTCACAATGAGCAGTTCTTC.

The chain carries TRBV12-3 or TRBV12-4 and TRBJ1-1, with D perhaps matching TRBD1 (5 bases). The length of the CDR3 is 13 residues. V lost 7 bases and J lost 10, with 19 bases in between. CDR3 DNA sequence: TGTGCCAGCAATCAGGGAGGGCTAAACGGAGCTTTCTTT. This gives the protein CASNQGGLNGAFF.

This sequence joins TRBV12-3 or TRBV12-4 and TRBJ2-3; 8 bases fit TRBD1. CDR3 length equals 15 residues. With 4 bases clipped from V and 4 bases from J, the junction kept 7 bases outside the gene matches. CDR3 nucleotide sequence: TGTGCCAGCAGTTATGCAGGGGGCGTAGCAGATACGCAGTATTTT. Amino acid sequence: CASSYAGGVADTQYF.

The gene calls are TRBV4-3 and TRBJ2-3; maybe TRBD1 (5 bases). The V and J ends lost 2 bases and 2 bases respectively, with 17 bases between them. Germline V gene sequence: CDR1 LGHNA, CDR2 YSLEER. The CDR3 is made up of 17 amino acids. The CDR3 nucleotides read TGCGCCAGCAGCCAATCCGGCGACAGTGCCCCCACAGATACGCAGTATTTT. Amino acids: CASSQSGDSAPTDTQYF.

This clonotype was detected once. This chain connects TRBV6-5 to TRBJ1-2, with D possibly matching TRBD1 (6 bases). This CDR3 is built from 16 residues. Germline V CDR1 and CDR2: MNHEY, SVGAGI. Trimming pared 2 bases from V and 5 bases from J, leaving 18 bases between. The CDR3, as DNA: TGTGCCAGCAGTTACCGTACCTCCGGGACACCTTATGGCTACACCTTC. Translation: CASSYRTSGTPYGYTF.

Regarding this clonotype: Sequence at one end of the junction differs from germline and may be a read error. The chain joins TRBV5-1 to TRBJ2-7; 8 bases are a match to TRBD1. This CDR3 contains 12 residues. CDR1 and CDR2 from the germline V gene are SGHRS and YFSETQ. CDR3: CASSSNLRDRHF. CDR3 sequence (DNA): TGCGCCAGCAGCTCTAACCTCCGGGACAGGCACTTC.

This chain uses TRBV6-6 with TRBJ2-1; maybe TRBD1 (6 bases). CDR1 is MNHNY and CDR2 is SVGAGI in the germline V gene (reference sequence). V was cut by 4 bases and J by 6 bases, with 19 bases left in between. This CDR3 has 16 amino acids. Here the CDR3 reads CASSFQTETGVNEQFF. For the CDR3, the DNA is TGTGCCAGCAGTTTCCAAACCGAGACAGGAGTCAATGAGCAGTTCTTC.

The V call is TRBV6-5, the J call TRBJ2-5; D gene unclear. Between the trimmed V and J ends, which lost 4 bases and 5 bases, there was a span of 8 bases. The germline V gene encodes CDR1 MNHEY and CDR2 SVGAGI. This CDR3 has 12 residues. In DNA form, the CDR3 reads TGTGCCAGCAGTTCCTCGGAGGAGACCCAGTACTTC. Amino acids: CASSSSEETQYF.

The chain carries TRBV6-5 and TRBJ2-3; D unresolved. The germline V gene encodes CDR1 MNHEY and CDR2 SVGAGI. With 0 bases removed from V and 0 bases from J, the gap between germline ends came to 7 bases. CDR3 length: 15 residues. In DNA, the CDR3 is TGTGCCAGCAGTTACTCGGCCAGAAGCACAGATACGCAGTATTTT. Its translation is CASSYSARSTDTQYF.

The J gene is TRBJ1-1, the V gene TRBV7-9; D gene unclear. There are 12 residues in the CDR3. Germline loops: CDR1 SEHNR, CDR2 FQNEAQ (reference sequence). V was cut by 3 bases and J by 3 bases, with 5 bases left in between. The CDR3 loop is CASSLTDTEAFF. In DNA, the CDR3 is TGTGCCAGCAGCTTGACGGACACTGAAGCTTTCTTT. The whole variable domain, remainder taken from reference TRBV7-9 and TRBJ1-1, is DTGVSQNPRHKITKRGQNVTFRCDPISEHNRLYWYRQTLGQGPEFLTYFQNEAQLEKSRLLSDRFSAERPKGSFSTLEIQRTEQGDSAMYLCASSLTDTEAFFGQGTRLTVV.

J is TRBJ2-5 and V is TRBV6-2 or TRBV6-3, with a possible D match to TRBD2 (5 bases). CDR1 and CDR2 (germline): MNHEY, SVGEGT. This CDR3 is built from 15 residues. Trimming shortened V by 2 bases and J by 5 bases, and 15 bases separated the two germline ends. The CDR3 bases are TGTGCCAGCAGTTACGATGATATCCCGGGGGAGACCCAGTACTTC. It encodes CASSYDDIPGETQYF.

This chain links TRBV4-1 with TRBJ2-7, with D uncertain. This CDR3 has 15 amino acids. Deletions cut 1 base from V and 7 bases from J, with 17 bases between. Germline V gene lookup returns CDR1 MGHRA and CDR2 YSYEKL. The chain's CDR3 is CASSQVTGLTREQYF. The CDR3 nucleotides read TGCGCCAGCAGCCAAGTAACTGGCCTTACTCGGGAGCAGTACTTC.

This clonotype appeared a single time. The DNA for the CDR3 is TGCAGTGCCCCCTTAGCGGGGGGTTTCTACGAGCAGTACTTC. Its translation: CSAPLAGGFYEQYF. J is TRBJ2-7 and V is TRBV20-1, with 10 bases that match TRBD2. Germline V gene sequence: CDR1 DFQATT, CDR2 SNEGSKA (reference sequence). This CDR3 region has 14 residues. Losses at the gene ends were 6 bases for V and 3 bases for J; bases not matched to a gene: 8.

The V gene is TRBV28, the J gene TRBJ2-2; D is perhaps TRBD1 or TRBD2 (5 bases each). V shed 2 bases and J shed 5 bases, with 18 bases lying between them. The germline gives CDR1 MDHEN, CDR2 SYDVKM. CDR3 size: 17 residues. The CDR3 nucleotides read TGTGCCAGCAGTTTAGTTGGGACCCTAGGACGAACCGGGGAGCTGTTTTTT. This sequence encodes CASSLVGTLGRTGELFF.

The chain is built from TRBV13 and TRBJ2-5; D unclear. The CDR3 runs 15 residues. V was trimmed by 4 bases and J by 1 base, leaving 13 bases between them. Germline-derived CDR1 and CDR2 are PRHDT and FYEKMQ (reference sequence). The CDR3: CASSSSPRAQETQYF. CDR3 DNA sequence: TGTGCCAGCAGCTCCAGTCCCCGGGCCCAAGAGACCCAGTACTTC.

The rearrangement uses TRBV29-1 and TRBJ1-4; the D is unclear. Germline-derived CDR1 and CDR2 are SQVTM and ANQGSEA. V lost 4 bases and J 8 bases, leaving 8 bases between the germline ends. The CDR3 covers 11 residues. CDR3 loop: CSVVEGEKLFF. The CDR3 nucleotides read TGCAGCGTTGTGGAAGGGGAAAAACTGTTTTTT.

The chain couples TRBV5-1 to TRBJ1-1; D not certain. CDR1 SGHRS and CDR2 YFSETQ come from the germline V gene. The CDR3 loop spans 14 amino acids. V shed 0 bases and J shed 5 bases, with 11 bases lying between them. The CDR3 nucleotides are TGCGCCAGCAGCTTGGCTTTGCGGGATACTGAAGCTTTCTTT. Translating it yields CASSLALRDTEAFF.

The J gene is TRBJ1-1, the V gene TRBV2; TRBD1 matches at 10 bases. This CDR3 has 13 residues. V shed 7 bases and J 7 bases; nucleotides not matched to a gene: 6. Germline CDR1 and CDR2: SNHLY and FYNNEI. Written as DNA, the CDR3 is TGTGCCAGCACCCCGGGACAGGGGATTGAAGCTTTCTTT. Translated, it gives CASTPGQGIEAFF.

This clonotype came up once. This chain links TRBV7-9 with TRBJ2-6; possibly TRBD2 for D (6 bases). The V end lost 1 base, the J end lost 0 bases, and 13 bases lay between the germline ends. This CDR3 contains 18 residues. Germline-derived CDR1 and CDR2 are SEHNR and FQNEAQ (reference sequence). In DNA form, the CDR3 reads TGTGCCAGCAGCTTAGTGGGGCAGGGAGGCTCTGGGGCCAACGTCCTGACTTTC. It yields the protein CASSLVGQGGSGANVLTF. The entire variable domain, with the rest obtained from reference TRBV7-9 and TRBJ2-6, is as follows: DTGVSQNPRHKITKRGQNVTFRCDPISEHNRLYWYRQTLGQGPEFLTYFQNEAQLEKSRLLSDRFSAERPKGSFSTLEIQRTEQGDSAMYLCASSLVGQGGSGANVLTFGAGSRLTVL.

This clonotype occurred once. The V and J genes are TRBV5-8 and TRBJ2-3; 7 nucleotides line up with TRBD2. Germline assignment: CDR1 SGHTS and CDR2 YDEGEE. V lost 2 bases and J lost 0; bases outside the gene matches: 6. CDR3 length: 16 residues. In DNA form, the CDR3 reads TGTGCCAGCAGCTTCTTATCCGGGGGGAGCACAGATACGCAGTATTTT. It encodes CASSFLSGGSTDTQYF.

The V call is TRBV5-4, the J call TRBJ2-1; D remains unclear. The ends were cut back, 0 bases at V and 10 bases at J, with 8 bases in the middle. CDR1 and CDR2 (germline): SGHNT, YYREEE (reference sequence). The CDR3 consists of 12 residues. In DNA form, the CDR3 reads TGTGCCAGCAGCTTGGATGCCAGGGAGCAGTTCTTC. This codes for CASSLDAREQFF.

The gene calls are TRBV29-1 and TRBJ1-2; D is possibly TRBD1 (6 bases). Trimming removed 0 bases from V and 4 bases from J, with 12 bases in between. This CDR3 comprises 14 residues. The germline V gene has CDR1 SQVTM and CDR2 ANQGSEA. The DNA of the CDR3 is TGCAGCGTTGAAGAGTACAGAGGGGGCTATGGCTACACCTTC. Its protein is CSVEEYRGGYGYTF.